A selection of T cell receptor beta chains follows, all from one sample in a study of shared clonotypes between healthy human individuals. The protocol was immunoSEQ multiplex PCR, while the TCRdb copy is restricted to in-frame clones and leaves out a portion. The sample includes approximately 2,300,000 clones, 85% to 95% of them seen just once. The sequenced material came from naive CD4+ T cells from PBMCs. These TCRs come from a man between 18 and 35 years old in good health. Some clones in this sample may be carry-over from other donors' samples. Both conserved end residues are part of each CDR3. D genes are given only for firm matches.

V gene	D gene	CDR3 protein
TRBV6-1	TRBD1	CASRKQGTSNEKLFF
TRBV7-2	TRBD2	CASSLRLAGIEQYF
TRBV5-5	.	CASSPSSAGRNQPQHF
TRBV12-5	.	CASGSGASSYNEQFF
TRBV5-1	TRBD1	CASSLGQGHNEQFF
TRBV5-1	TRBD2	CASSRGLAGGYEQYF
TRBV5-1	.	CASSLGPQETQYF
TRBV27	.	CASPAGASYEQYF
TRBV5-1	TRBD1	CASSLDGVRGQGETQYF
TRBV28	.	CASSNRDTQYF
TRBV28	TRBD2	CASPKLKSGSSNEQFF
TRBV10-3	TRBD2	CAISEGEGEQFF
TRBV5-5	TRBD2	CASSLPGGDIQYF
TRBV7-9	TRBD2	CASSQGLAGASYNEQFF
TRBV11-2	.	CASSLVLPRLAGGPYEQYF
TRBV7-9	.	CASSLGTHLENEQFF
TRBV4-1	.	CASSLWDRNEKLFF
TRBV2	TRBD2	CASSGLAEAYEQYF
TRBV6-5	.	CATTLYGGAKNIQYF
TRBV10-3	TRBD2	CAISAGGRETQYF
TRBV7-2	.	CASSPAYFPYEQYF
TRBV28	TRBD1	CASCRTGGVKPQHF
TRBV10-3	.	CAISWTEATYEQYF
TRBV13	.	CASSLGAGLYYNEQFF
TRBV7-9	.	CASSLVGLAAGELFF
TRBV10-2	TRBD2	CASRRENIQYF
TRBV2	.	CASSPPGEQFF
TRBV4-2	.	CASSQDGGPTYEQYF
TRBV5-6	.	CASSTLSGRNTEAFF
TRBV9	TRBD1	CASSPDRAGANVLTF
TRBV28	.	CASSSLGPRNYNEQFF
TRBV18	.	CASSSPGNFGTGELFF
TRBV18	TRBD2	CASSPWGGESYNEQFF
TRBV25-1	TRBD1	CASRPSAGGHEQYF
TRBV10-3	.	CAISESEINEKLFF
TRBV2	.	CASSPSAYSGELFF
TRBV5-1	TRBD2	CASSWTLAGANEQFF
TRBV6-1	.	CASSGYQGSNYGYTF
TRBV5-1	.	CASSLEGGWETQYF
TRBV28	TRBD1	CASSPQGGRSTEAFF
TRBV6-5	.	CASLSPLRTQYF
TRBV19	TRBD1	CASSRQGDSYEQYF
TRBV10-2	.	CASCRGQSASTDTQYF
TRBV27	TRBD1	CASRTTGGGYGYTF
TRBV29-1	.	CSALSPSGGYTF
TRBV27	TRBD2	CASSLLAGEGDTQYF
TRBV2	TRBD1	CATEPGQGIRAFF
TRBV10-3	.	CAISENTDGTYEQYF
TRBV9	TRBD1	CASSVDGQGRETQYF
TRBV5-1	TRBD2	CASSSSGTSGVQETQYF
TRBV28	.	CASSLNPRNTEAFF
TRBV28	TRBD2	CAAGEAKNIQYF
TRBV9	.	CASSVAGSGFNVLTF
TRBV27	TRBD1	CASSSGQGKGTYEQYF
TRBV10-2	.	CASSEWTGRIETQYF
TRBV5-6	.	CASSRRRGWAANEKLFF
TRBV4-1	.	CASSQPFRAGSNEKLFF
TRBV9	TRBD1	CASSARTGYTEAFF
TRBV5-4	TRBD2	CASSLPSGRADTQYF
TRBV28	.	CASSSGRTEAFF